This TCR beta chain was documented in a study of tumor-infiltrating lymphocytes in primary liver carcinoma. The wider study: The cohort included men and women aged 30 to 69 years.

Starting material of 400 to 600 ng total RNA yielded TCR beta cDNA via a constant-region primer. Construction of TCR beta libraries relied on three successive nested multiplex PCR rounds employing slightly modified ARM-PCR. Researchers ran the first two PCR rounds for about 11 cycles each with TRBV1-TRBV30 forward primers and a C-beta reverse primer. TCRdb redid the calling of the multiplex PCR reads with MiXCR, one entry per CDR3 protein. The sample has around 99,000 distinct CDR3 sequences, just over 65% seen once. Each 20-30 mg portion of unsorted bulk tissue served as the source for co-extraction of RNA and DNA. The CDR3 length is 13 residues. Trimming left V 2 bases short and J 2 bases short, with 6 bases between. Per germline, CDR1 SNHLY and CDR2 FYNNEI.

V gene TRBV2 combines with J gene TRBJ1-2; D uncertain. The sequenced sample was tumor-adjacent normal liver tissue. The clonotype comes from a man in his forties with primary liver carcinoma and hepatitis B virus infection. The CDR3: CASSERENYGYTF. CDR3 bases: TGTGCCAGCAGTGAACGAGAGAACTATGGCTACACCTTC.